This TCR beta chain came from a study of immune characterization of retroperitoneal liposarcoma. This clonotype ranks as medium-sized. MiXCR, applied by TCRdb to the PCR reads, yields one record per CDR3 protein. Of approximately 9,400 distinct CDR3 sequences listed, around 30% are singletons. The V and J ends lost 5 bases and 2 bases, in that order; junction bases with no gene match: 15. CDR1 is SGHTA and CDR2 is FQGNSA in the germline V gene. The CDR3 length is 18 residues. The specimen was tumor tissue. The TCR comes from a male donor with retroperitoneal liposarcoma. The V call is TRBV7-2, the J call TRBJ2-5, with TRBD2 matching 9 bases. This chain's CDR3 is CASSPRPSLAGMQETQYF. DNA for the CDR3: TGTGCCAGCAGCCCACGCCCCTCGCTAGCGGGGATGCAAGAGACCCAGTACTTC.